These 29 T cell receptor beta chains were all obtained from the same sample, sequenced in a study of regulatory T cells in long-lasting Graves disease. Arm-PCR with iRepertoire HTBI primers amplified the CDR3 regions for these TCR beta libraries. In TCRdb, the multiplex PCR reads were re-called with MiXCR into one record per CDR3 protein. The sample has about 400,000 distinct CDR3 sequences; under 20% are singletons. Time point indicated: newly diagnosed GD, antithyroid drugs for less than 3 months. RNA extracted from PBMCs served as the sequencing template. These records were also assigned to another study, of T cells in Graves' hyperthyroidism and ophthalmopathy.

The sample here was peripheral blood mononuclear cells (PBMCs), taken at new diagnosis, from a patient treated with antithyroid drugs. These receptors all stem from a woman aged 18-29 years with Graves disease.

V and J are TRBV9 and TRBJ2-2; D is uncertain. The V end lost 0 bases, the J end lost 4 bases, and 10 bases lay between the germline ends. The CDR3 has 15 residues. Germline CDR1 reads SGDLS; CDR2 reads YYNGEE. CDR3: CASSVEIGRTGELFF. In DNA, the CDR3 is TGTGCCAGCAGCGTAGAAATCGGGCGCACCGGGGAGCTGTTTTTT.

This clonotype was observed many times. CDR3 loop: CASSLAWGLAGGPKTQYF. CDR3 DNA: TGTGCCAGCAGTTTAGCCTGGGGGTTAGCGGGGGGGCCGAAGACCCAGTACTTC. The J gene is TRBJ2-5, the V gene TRBV28, with 11 bases matching TRBD2. CDR1 and CDR2 from the germline V gene are MDHEN and SYDVKM. The CDR3 spans 18 residues. Trimming cost V 2 bases and J 6 bases; bases outside gene matches: 14. The variable domain in full, completed from reference TRBV28 and TRBJ2-5, reads DVKVTQSSRYLVKRTGEKVFLECVQDMDHENMFWYRQDPGLGLRLIYFSYDVKMKEKGDIPEGYSVSREKKERFSLILESASTNQTSMYLCASSLAWGLAGGPKTQYFGPGTRLLVL.

As DNA, the CDR3 is TGTGCCACCAGTCGTTTCAATACGCAGTATTTT. Its protein is CATSRFNTQYF. The chain uses TRBV15 and TRBJ2-3; D not resolved. The V end lost 6 bases, the J end lost 7 bases, and 8 bases lay between the germline ends. The CDR3 covers 11 residues. Germline V CDR1 and CDR2: LNHNV, YYDKDF (reference sequence).

This clonotype was found many times. J is TRBJ1-5 and V is TRBV2; D is uncertain. V lost 3 bases, J lost 2 bases, and 8 bases lay in between. Germline V gene lookup returns CDR1 SNHLY and CDR2 FYNNEI. This CDR3 spans 14 amino acids. The DNA of the CDR3 is TGTGCCAGCAGTGACGGTGGTCGCAATCAGCCCCAGCATTTT. As protein: CASSDGGRNQPQHF.

The table lists this clonotype with many counts. V and J are TRBV2 and TRBJ2-2; D call uncertain. Germline V gene data show CDR1 as SNHLY and CDR2 as FYNNEI. V was clipped by 2 bases and J by 3 bases, with 10 bases between them. This CDR3 has 15 amino acids. The CDR3 loop reads CASSESGPHTGELFF. In DNA form, the CDR3 reads TGTGCCAGCAGTGAATCCGGCCCACACACCGGGGAGCTGTTTTTT. Using reference TRBV2 and TRBJ2-2 for the parts outside the CDR3, the full variable domain is EPEVTQTPSHQVTQMGQEVILRCVPISNHLYFYWYRQILGQKVEFLVSFYNNEISEKSEIFDDQFSVERPDGSNFTLKIRSTKLEDSAMYFCASSESGPHTGELFFGEGSRLTVL.

This clonotype was observed once. A read error is possible here, since a much larger clone lies one base away. The chain uses TRBV7-9 and TRBJ2-3; D may be TRBD2 (5 bases). The end of the DNA is better explained by TRBJ2-5, so the J call may be wrong. Germline V CDR1 and CDR2: SEHNR, FQNEAQ (reference sequence). This CDR3 comprises 15 residues. CDR3 region: CSSSRVDSFRETQYF. CDR3 sequence (DNA): TGTTCCAGCTCGAGGGTAGATTCTTTCCGAGAGACCCAGTACTTC.

The table lists this clonotype with many counts. The chain carries TRBV11-2 and TRBJ2-1, with 7 bases lining up with TRBD2. Losses at the gene ends were 3 bases for V and 7 bases for J; bases not matched to a gene: 9. CDR1 is SGHAT and CDR2 is FQNNGV in the germline V gene. The CDR3 contains 15 residues. The CDR3 DNA reads as TGTGCCAGCAGCTTGGCGACTAGCAGTTTAAATGAGCAGTTCTTC. It specifies CASSLATSSLNEQFF.

This clonotype was counted ten times or more. The chain couples TRBV3-1 to TRBJ1-6; 9 positions match TRBD1. V lost 4 bases to trimming and J lost 19 bases; unmatched junction nucleotides: 8. The CDR3 is made up of 12 amino acids. In germline, CDR1 is LGHDT, CDR2 YNNKEL (reference sequence). The DNA of the CDR3 is TGTGCCAGCAGCCGACCAACAGGGGGCGTTCACTTT. Its protein product is CASSRPTGGVHF.

This clonotype was counted ten times or more. The CDR3 nucleotides are TGCAGTGCTAGAGAACAGGGGGCTTTAGGGTCACCCCTCCACTTT. This sequence encodes CSAREQGALGSPLHF. J is TRBJ1-6 and V is TRBV20-1, with 9 bases identical to TRBD1. Per germline, CDR1 DFQATT and CDR2 SNEGSKA (reference sequence). The V gene end was trimmed by 0 bases and the J gene end by 10 bases; junction bases not matched to a gene: 7. CDR3 length equals 15 residues.

This clonotype has only a few counts. The rearrangement joins TRBV4-1 to TRBJ1-6; D perhaps matches TRBD1 (6 bases). CDR1 is MGHRA and CDR2 is YSYEKL in the germline V gene. V was cut by 4 bases and J by 5 bases, with 12 bases left in between. There are 15 residues in the CDR3. The CDR3 nucleotides are TGCGCCAGCAGCCCGCGTGAGGGGGATAATTCACCCCTCCACTTT. Its protein is CASSPREGDNSPLHF.

The chain is built from TRBV5-6 and TRBJ1-5; the D gene is possibly TRBD1 (6 bases). Germline CDR1 and CDR2: SGHDT and YYEEEE. Trimming shortened V by 0 bases and J by 3 bases, and 10 bases separated the two germline ends. The CDR3 has 15 residues. Here the CDR3 reads CASSLAGEYNQPQHF. The CDR3 DNA is TGTGCCAGCAGCTTGGCAGGGGAGTACAATCAGCCCCAGCATTTT.

The chain couples TRBV30 to TRBJ1-6, with D possibly matching TRBD1 (5 bases). From germline, CDR1 is GTSNPN and CDR2 SVGIG (reference sequence). The CDR3 spans 17 residues. V was pared by 7 bases and J by 4 bases, with 23 bases between. The CDR3 is CASTLTQGASYNSPLHF. Here the CDR3 DNA reads TGTGCCTCCACCCTCACCCAAGGGGCGAGTTATAATTCACCCCTCCACTTT.

There are a few counts of this clonotype. The rearrangement uses TRBV2 and TRBJ1-2, with 9 nucleotides matching TRBD1. The germline CDR1 and CDR2 sequences are SNHLY and FYNNEI. V was clipped by 3 bases and J by 2 bases; unmatched bases: 7. This CDR3 has 16 residues. The CDR3 nucleotides read TGTGCCAGCAGTGACGCCCGGACAGGGGAAAACTATGGCTACACCTTC. As protein: CASSDARTGENYGYTF.

With respect to this clonotype: A much larger clone is a single base away; this may be a read error. The CDR3 carries no conserved terminal phenylalanine or tryptophan, so it likely arises from a read error. This rearrangement joins TRBV27 to TRBJ2-7, with 8 bases matching TRBD1. V was pared by 7 bases and J by 5 bases, with 4 bases of the junction left unmatched. The V gene's germline CDR1 is MNHEY and CDR2 SMNVEV (reference sequence). The CDR3 contains 12 residues. CDR3 bases: TGTGCCAGCAAACAGGGGGGTGACGAGCAGTACTCC. It specifies CASKQGGDEQYS.

The chain employs TRBV7-9 and TRBJ2-6, with D unclear. Germline V lookup: CDR1 SEHNR, CDR2 FQNEAQ (reference sequence). The CDR3 loop spans 15 amino acids. V lost 6 bases, J lost 4 bases, and 13 bases lay in between. Written as DNA, the CDR3 is TGTGCCAGCAGGCCCACGGTTCTGGGGGCCAACGTCCTGACTTTC. Amino acids: CASRPTVLGANVLTF.

The sample holds many counts of this clonotype. This chain uses TRBV7-9 with TRBJ2-7; 8 bases map to TRBD1. CDR1 SEHNR and CDR2 FQNEAQ come from the germline V gene (reference sequence). This CDR3 contains 16 residues. V trimming: 5 bases; J trimming: 5 bases; junction bases outside the gene matches: 14. The CDR3 sequence: CASSPTGWTGRDEQYF. The DNA of the CDR3 is TGTGCCAGCAGCCCGACCGGATGGACAGGGCGGGACGAGCAGTACTTC.

This clonotype was counted between two and nine times. The chain uses TRBV10-1 and TRBJ2-7; D gene unclear. Per the germline V gene, CDR1 is WNHNN and CDR2 is SYGVQD (reference sequence). Trimming cost V 5 bases and J 4 bases, with 9 bases left between them. The CDR3 loop spans 12 amino acids. CDR3 in DNA: TGCGCCAGCAGTAAAGGTCCATACGAGCAGTACTTC. Encoded protein: CASSKGPYEQYF.

This clonotype was observed a handful of times. This chain links TRBV2 with TRBJ1-4; D remains unclear. V lost 2 bases to trimming and J lost 5 bases, with 21 bases between them. CDR1 and CDR2 (germline): SNHLY, FYNNEI. The CDR3 loop spans 18 amino acids. CDR3 DNA sequence: TGTGCCAGCAGTGAAATAGGGTGGCGGGCAGGTCCCAATGAAAAACTGTTTTTT. Residues: CASSEIGWRAGPNEKLFF.

This clonotype was counted at least ten times. The chain recombines TRBV5-1 with TRBJ2-7; 9 nucleotides align to TRBD1. Germline CDR1 and CDR2: SGHRS and YFSETQ. CDR3 length: 15 amino acids. V dropped 0 bases and J dropped 2; count of bases not matched to a gene: 3. CDR3 amino acids: CASSLGTGVTYEQYF. In nucleotides, the CDR3 is TGCGCCAGCAGCTTGGGGACAGGGGTCACCTACGAGCAGTACTTC.

This clonotype has only one observation. A much bigger clone sits one base away, suggesting this may be a read error. The J gene is TRBJ2-1, the V gene TRBV27, with D maybe TRBD1 (6 bases). The CDR3 has 13 amino acids. CDR1 and CDR2 from the germline V gene are MNHEY and SMNVEV (reference sequence). DNA for the CDR3: TGTGCCAGCAGTTACGGACAGCCTTACGAGGAGTACTTC. Translation gives CASSYGQPYEEYF.

Many counts were recorded for this clonotype. The genes are TRBV7-9 and TRBJ2-5; D call uncertain. The CDR3 consists of 15 residues. V was trimmed by 1 base and J by 5 bases, leaving 14 bases between them. Germline-derived CDR1 and CDR2 are SEHNR and FQNEAQ (reference sequence). CDR3 sequence (DNA): TGTGCCAGCAGCTTAGTTGAACACGCCGTGGAGACCCAGTACTTC. Encoded protein: CASSLVEHAVETQYF.

Many counts were recorded for this clonotype. The V and J genes are TRBV20-1 and TRBJ2-7, with 8 nucleotides matching TRBD2. In germline, CDR1 is DFQATT, CDR2 SNEGSKA (reference sequence). The CDR3 extends over 14 amino acids. Unmatched junction bases numbered 15, after V lost 8 bases and J lost 6 bases. The CDR3 is CSIPRGSGSGEQYF. CDR3 DNA: TGCAGTATCCCACGAGGGAGCGGGAGTGGCGAGCAGTACTTC.

This clonotype came up many times. The chain couples TRBV18 to TRBJ2-2; D might be TRBD1 (6 bases). The V gene's germline CDR1 is KGHSH and CDR2 LQKENI. This CDR3 has 15 amino acids. Trimming removed 4 bases from V and 0 bases from J, with 9 bases in between. CDR3 DNA: TGTGCCAGCTCACGGACAGTGGCGAACACCGGGGAGCTGTTTTTT. The encoded protein is CASSRTVANTGELFF.

This clonotype was seen ten or more times. The chain links TRBV7-9 to TRBJ2-3; possibly TRBD1 for D (6 bases). Trimming shortened V by 5 bases and J by 6 bases, and 12 bases separated the two germline ends. The CDR3 sequence is 13 residues long. In germline, CDR1 is SEHNR, CDR2 FQNEAQ (reference sequence). Here the CDR3 DNA reads TGTGCCAGCAGCCCGGGACACCGGGATACGCAGTATTTT. This codes for CASSPGHRDTQYF.

This clonotype appeared many times. The J gene is TRBJ2-7, the V gene TRBV4-1; TRBD2 is a possible D gene (5 bases). Between the trimmed V and J ends, which lost 3 bases and 2 bases, there was a span of 11 bases. Looked up from germline, CDR1 is MGHRA and CDR2 is YSYEKL. There are 14 residues in the CDR3. The CDR3 coding sequence is TGCGCCAGCAGCCAGATCGGGGTTACCTACGAGCAGTACTTC. Its protein is CASSQIGVTYEQYF.

This clonotype was recorded many times. The rearrangement links TRBV28 to TRBJ2-2; no definite D call. The germline CDR1 and CDR2 sequences are MDHEN and SYDVKM. The CDR3 extends over 15 amino acids. The V end lost 3 bases, the J end lost 0 bases, and 8 bases lay between the germline ends. The CDR3 sequence is CASSFYGANTGELFF. The DNA of the CDR3 is TGTGCCAGCAGTTTTTACGGCGCGAACACCGGGGAGCTGTTTTTT.

In its sample, this clonotype was seen many times. The chain uses TRBV5-1 and TRBJ2-1, with 11 bases identical to TRBD2. This CDR3 comprises 15 residues. The germline CDR1 and CDR2 sequences are SGHRS and YFSETQ. The J segment lost 8 bases and the V segment lost 3 bases, leaving 7 bases of the junction unmatched. The CDR3 loop is CASSSGLAERDEQFF. CDR3 nucleotides: TGCGCCAGCAGCTCGGGACTAGCGGAGAGGGATGAGCAGTTCTTC.

This clonotype came up many times. The CDR3 loop reads CASSPQAGTDTQYF. The CDR3 nucleotides are TGTGCCAGCAGCCCCCAAGCGGGCACAGATACGCAGTATTTT. The chain combines TRBV9 with TRBJ2-3; TRBD2 might be the D (5 bases). Germline loops: CDR1 SGDLS, CDR2 YYNGEE. This CDR3 comprises 14 residues. V lost 4 bases to trimming and J lost 1 base, with 10 bases between them.

This clonotype was detected ten times or more. This sequence joins TRBV7-9 and TRBJ1-2, with D unclear. This CDR3 region has 12 residues. CDR1 is SEHNR, CDR2 FQNEAQ, per germline (reference sequence). V lost 1 base to trimming and J lost 11 bases, with 11 bases between them. CDR3 residues: CASSLDRGRYTF. In DNA, the CDR3 is TGTGCCAGCAGCTTAGATCGGGGTCGGTACACCTTC.